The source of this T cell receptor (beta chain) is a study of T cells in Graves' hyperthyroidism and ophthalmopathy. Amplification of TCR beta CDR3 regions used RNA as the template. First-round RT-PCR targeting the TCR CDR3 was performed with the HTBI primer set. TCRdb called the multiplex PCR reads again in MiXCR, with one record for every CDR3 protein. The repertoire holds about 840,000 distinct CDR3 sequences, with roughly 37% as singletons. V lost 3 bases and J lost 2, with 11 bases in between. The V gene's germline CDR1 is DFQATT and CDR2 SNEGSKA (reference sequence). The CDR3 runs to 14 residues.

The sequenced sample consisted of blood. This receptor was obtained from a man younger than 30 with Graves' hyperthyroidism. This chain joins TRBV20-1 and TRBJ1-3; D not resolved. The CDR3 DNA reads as TGCAGTGCTAGTGGTTCAGGAGCTGGAAACACCATATATTTT. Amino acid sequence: CSASGSGAGNTIYF.